This TCR beta chain was found in a study of monozygotic twins with inflammatory bowel disease. Broader study findings: IBD patients exhibited fewer clonotypes shared with other individuals than healthy twins, particularly with disease activity. Heterogeneous immunosuppressive treatment regimens may have introduced variability into patient repertoires.

TCRdb derives one entry per CDR3 protein from the 5' RACE reads, leaving out DNA. This sample's table has 350,000 to 400,000 distinct CDR3 sequences. With regard to this clonotype: As yet, its antigen is unknown.

It was from whole blood, with no T cell sorting, that total RNA was isolated. This receptor was identified in a human donor with ulcerative colitis or Crohn's disease, or a healthy co-twin of an affected twin (not recorded which). Material for sequencing was blood.

The CDR3 sequence is CASSYSQGTYEQYF. The chain is built from TRBV6-2 or TRBV6-3 and TRBJ2-7; TCRdb calls TRBD1, which cannot be checked without DNA. Germline V gives CDR1 MNHEY, CDR2 SVGEGT. The CDR3 totals 14 residues.